Only a few counts were recorded for the clone carrying this T cell receptor beta chain. What it recognizes is unknown. This specimen belongs to a study of beta chain features in type 1 diabetes. Points from the study as a whole: In comparison with healthy donors, patients had naive, central memory and Treg TCRB repertoires that appeared more similar. Although PCR might favor shorter templates, it would do so equally in patients and controls.

Reverse transcribing all isolated RNA meant expressed TCRB transcripts were sequenced. Here immunoSEQ multiplex PCR was the method, and the copy in TCRdb shows in-frame clones only, minus some. The sample holds about 360,000 clones, over 9.5% seen once. This CDR3 comprises 14 residues. Looked up from germline, CDR1 is SGHTA and CDR2 is FQGNSA. The V gene lost 5 bases and the J gene lost 0 bases, with 10 bases spanning the gap. CD45RO/CCR7/CD25/CD127/CD95/CD27 staining was used to isolate CD4+ naive, central memory, regulatory and stem cell-like memory cells by sorting. Material: naive CD4+ T cells from blood. The sequence was obtained from a man aged 18 to 30 in good health. V usage is TRBV7-2 and J usage is TRBJ1-2; D is undetermined. The CDR3 nucleotides read TGTGCCAGCAGCCCAGACGGAGCTAACTATGGCTACACCTTC. Its protein is CASSPDGANYGYTF.